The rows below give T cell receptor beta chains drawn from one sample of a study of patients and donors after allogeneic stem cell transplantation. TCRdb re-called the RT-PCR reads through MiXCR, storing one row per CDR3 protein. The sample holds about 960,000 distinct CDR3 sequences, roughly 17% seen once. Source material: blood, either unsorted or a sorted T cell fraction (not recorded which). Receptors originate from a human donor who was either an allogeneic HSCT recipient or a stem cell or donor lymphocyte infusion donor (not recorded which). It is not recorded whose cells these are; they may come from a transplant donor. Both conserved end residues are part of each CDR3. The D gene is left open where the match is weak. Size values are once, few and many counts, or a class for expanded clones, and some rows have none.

CDR3 protein: CASSAWDRVEEKLFF
CDR3 DNA: TGTGCCAGCAGCGCCTGGGACAGGGTCGAAGAAAAACTGTTTTTT
J gene: TRBJ1-4
D gene: TRBD1
clone size: -
V gene: TRBV9

CDR3 protein: CASTGGPTSSNYGYTF
CDR3 DNA: TGCGCCAGCACCGGGGGCCCCACAAGTTCTAACTATGGCTACACCTTC
J gene: TRBJ1-2
D gene: -
clone size: -
V gene: TRBV5-1

CDR3 protein: CASSQPPINYNEQFF
CDR3 DNA: TGTGCCAGCAGCCAACCCCCTATCAACTACAATGAGCAGTTCTTC
J gene: TRBJ2-1
D gene: -
clone size: few
V gene: TRBV7-3

CDR3 protein: CASLPPGTDHYGYTF
CDR3 DNA: TGCGCCAGCCTACCCCCAGGGACAGACCACTATGGCTACACCTTC
J gene: TRBJ1-2
D gene: TRBD1
clone size: -
V gene: TRBV5-1

CDR3 protein: CAWSVGTNYNQPQHF
CDR3 DNA: TGTGCCTGGAGTGTAGGGACGAACTACAATCAGCCCCAGCATTTT
J gene: TRBJ1-5
D gene: -
clone size: many
V gene: TRBV30

CDR3 protein: CASSLSAGAYTGELFF
CDR3 DNA: TGCGCCAGCAGCTTGTCGGCAGGAGCGTACACCGGGGAGCTGTTTTTT
J gene: TRBJ2-2
D gene: -
clone size: many
V gene: TRBV5-1

CDR3 protein: CASSVEGPDTQYF
CDR3 DNA: TGTGCCAGCAGCGTAGAGGGGCCAGATACGCAGTATTTT
J gene: TRBJ2-3
D gene: -
clone size: few
V gene: TRBV9

CDR3 protein: CASSLTQDRIVF
CDR3 DNA: TGTGCCAGCAGTTTAACCCAGGACAGGATTGTCTTC
J gene: TRBJ2-7
D gene: TRBD1
clone size: few
V gene: TRBV12-3/TRBV12-4

CDR3 protein: CASSLVKSTGRYEQYF
CDR3 DNA: TGCGCCAGCAGCTTGGTTAAGTCGACAGGGCGCTACGAGCAGTACTTC
J gene: TRBJ2-7
D gene: TRBD1
clone size: few
V gene: TRBV5-1

CDR3 protein: CASSPSETSGRAREQYF
CDR3 DNA: TGTGCCAGCAGCCCCTCGGAGACTAGCGGGAGGGCCAGGGAGCAGTACTTC
J gene: TRBJ2-7
D gene: TRBD2
clone size: many
V gene: TRBV4-2

CDR3 protein: CASSLGGLWETQYF
CDR3 DNA: TGCGCCAGCAGCTTGGGGGGTTTGTGGGAGACCCAGTACTTC
J gene: TRBJ2-5
D gene: -
clone size: -
V gene: TRBV5-1

CDR3 protein: CASSLVRTRPRNSPLHF
CDR3 DNA: TGTGCCAGCAGCTTAGTGCGTACAAGGCCCAGGAATTCACCCCTCCACTTT
J gene: TRBJ1-6
D gene: -
clone size: -
V gene: TRBV11-2

CDR3 protein: CASSLKGQGAYEQYF
CDR3 DNA: TGTGCCAGCAGTTTGAAGGGACAGGGGGCCTACGAGCAGTACTTC
J gene: TRBJ2-7
D gene: TRBD1
clone size: -
V gene: TRBV12-3/TRBV12-4

CDR3 protein: CASSVFGGNGDEQFF
CDR3 DNA: TGTGCCAGCAGCGTATTTGGCGGGAACGGGGATGAGCAGTTCTTC
J gene: TRBJ2-1
D gene: -
clone size: few
V gene: TRBV9

CDR3 protein: CASRDRGRNSPLHF
CDR3 DNA: TGTGCCAGCAGAGACAGGGGGCGGAATTCACCCCTCCACTTT
J gene: TRBJ1-6
D gene: TRBD1
clone size: -
V gene: TRBV6-1

CDR3 protein: CASSYSGAKAPNTEAFF
CDR3 DNA: TGTGCCAGCAGTTACTCTGGGGCCAAGGCACCGAACACTGAAGCTTTCTTT
J gene: TRBJ1-1
D gene: -
clone size: many
V gene: TRBV6-5

CDR3 protein: CASVYTGTNEKLFF
CDR3 DNA: TGTGCCAGCGTTTACACAGGGACTAATGAAAAACTGTTTTTT
J gene: TRBJ1-4
D gene: -
clone size: few
V gene: TRBV6-1

CDR3 protein: CASSLSWGGLAGGGNEQFF
CDR3 DNA: TGTGCCAGCAGTTTAAGTTGGGGGGGTCTAGCGGGAGGTGGAAATGAGCAGTTCTTC
J gene: TRBJ2-1
D gene: TRBD2
clone size: -
V gene: TRBV12-3/TRBV12-4

CDR3 protein: CSARVSATYEQYF
CDR3 DNA: TGCAGCGCCCGTGTTTCTGCCACCTACGAGCAGTACTTC
J gene: TRBJ2-7
D gene: -
clone size: many
V gene: TRBV29-1

CDR3 protein: CASSFTGGGGQETQYF
CDR3 DNA: TGTGCCAGCAGCTTCACCGGAGGGGGGGGGCAAGAGACCCAGTACTTC
J gene: TRBJ2-5
D gene: -
clone size: few
V gene: TRBV7-3

CDR3 protein: CSARSGPGELFF
CDR3 DNA: TGCAGTGCCCGTAGCGGGCCCGGGGAGCTGTTTTTT
J gene: TRBJ2-2
D gene: TRBD2
clone size: few
V gene: TRBV20-1

CDR3 protein: CSVADGVQNIQYF
CDR3 DNA: TGCAGCGTTGCCGACGGGGTACAAAACATTCAGTACTTC
J gene: TRBJ2-4
D gene: -
clone size: few
V gene: TRBV29-1

CDR3 protein: CASSLVGGAGVTF
CDR3 DNA: TGTGCCAGCAGTTTAGTCGGGGGCGCGGGTGTCACCTTC
J gene: TRBJ1-2
D gene: -
clone size: few
V gene: TRBV27

CDR3 protein: CASRTGGENHNSKNIQYF
CDR3 DNA: TGTGCCAGCAGGACAGGGGGCGAAAATCACAATTCCAAAAACATTCAGTACTTC
J gene: TRBJ2-4
D gene: TRBD1
clone size: -
V gene: TRBV2

CDR3 protein: CATSETGTQHTDTQYF
CDR3 DNA: TGTGCCACCAGTGAGACTGGGACCCAGCACACAGATACGCAGTATTTT
J gene: TRBJ2-3
D gene: -
clone size: -
V gene: TRBV24-1

CDR3 protein: CSARDPRRELFF
CDR3 DNA: TGCAGTGCTAGAGACCCCAGAAGGGAGCTGTTTTTT
J gene: TRBJ2-2
D gene: -
clone size: -
V gene: TRBV20-1

CDR3 protein: CSTLEGAYNEQFF
CDR3 DNA: TGCAGCACCCTGGAGGGGGCATACAATGAGCAGTTCTTC
J gene: TRBJ2-1
D gene: -
clone size: many
V gene: TRBV29-1

CDR3 protein: CASSQTWNTEAFF
CDR3 DNA: TGCGCCAGCAGCCAAACTTGGAACACTGAAGCTTTCTTT
J gene: TRBJ1-1
D gene: -
clone size: -
V gene: TRBV4-3

CDR3 protein: CASSTPPQGYNEQFF
CDR3 DNA: TGTGCCAGCAGCACACCCCCACAGGGGTACAATGAGCAGTTCTTC
J gene: TRBJ2-1
D gene: TRBD1
clone size: -
V gene: TRBV4-2

CDR3 protein: CASSSGAQTYNEQFF
CDR3 DNA: TGCGCCAGCAGCTCAGGGGCGCAGACCTACAATGAGCAGTTCTTC
J gene: TRBJ2-1
D gene: -
clone size: -
V gene: TRBV5-1

CDR3 protein: CATTGTATLEAFF
CDR3 DNA: TGTGCCACCACCGGGACAGCCACCCTTGAAGCTTTCTTT
J gene: TRBJ1-1
D gene: TRBD1
clone size: once
V gene: TRBV6-2/TRBV6-3

CDR3 protein: CSAYTQGSYEQYF
CDR3 DNA: TGCAGTGCCTATACACAGGGGAGCTACGAGCAGTACTTC
J gene: TRBJ2-7
D gene: TRBD1
clone size: -
V gene: TRBV20-1

CDR3 protein: CASSLPGSPLHF
CDR3 DNA: TGTGCCAGCAGCTTACCGGGCTCCCCCCTCCACTTT
J gene: TRBJ1-6
D gene: -
clone size: -
V gene: TRBV7-3

CDR3 protein: CASTQPNQPQHF
CDR3 DNA: TGTGCCAGCACCCAACCCAATCAGCCCCAGCATTTT
J gene: TRBJ1-5
D gene: -
clone size: few
V gene: TRBV6-2/TRBV6-3

CDR3 protein: CASSLAGRSHEQYF
CDR3 DNA: TGTGCCAGCAGCCTAGCGGGAAGGAGCCACGAGCAGTACTTC
J gene: TRBJ2-7
D gene: TRBD2
clone size: few
V gene: TRBV12-3/TRBV12-4

CDR3 protein: CAIGAGGAYEQYF
CDR3 DNA: TGTGCCATTGGGGCGGGGGGGGCTTACGAGCAGTACTTC
J gene: TRBJ2-7
D gene: TRBD2
clone size: few
V gene: TRBV10-3

CDR3 protein: CASSQGQGGTDTQYF
CDR3 DNA: TGTGCCAGCAGTCAAGGACAGGGGGGCACAGATACGCAGTATTTT
J gene: TRBJ2-3
D gene: TRBD1
clone size: many
V gene: TRBV7-2

CDR3 protein: CASSQGQGFYGYTF
CDR3 DNA: TGTGCCAGCAGCCAAGGCCAGGGGTTCTATGGCTACACCTTC
J gene: TRBJ1-2
D gene: -
clone size: -
V gene: TRBV3-1

CDR3 protein: CSGRRGNTEAFF
CDR3 DNA: TGCAGCGGAAGACGGGGGAACACTGAAGCTTTCTTT
J gene: TRBJ1-1
D gene: -
clone size: many
V gene: TRBV29-1

CDR3 protein: CASSFGGRALGFGEQFF
CDR3 DNA: TGTGCCAGCAGTTTTGGTGGCAGGGCTTTGGGGTTCGGTGAGCAGTTCTTC
J gene: TRBJ2-1
D gene: -
clone size: -
V gene: TRBV27

CDR3 protein: CASSVMGAFTEAFF
CDR3 DNA: TGTGCCAGCAGCGTTATGGGGGCCTTCACTGAAGCTTTCTTT
J gene: TRBJ1-1
D gene: -
clone size: once
V gene: TRBV7-9

CDR3 protein: CASSATGGGYTF
CDR3 DNA: TGTGCCAGCAGCGCGACAGGGGGGGGCTACACCTTC
J gene: TRBJ1-2
D gene: TRBD1
clone size: -
V gene: TRBV7-2

CDR3 protein: CASTNGTVRSQPQHF
CDR3 DNA: TGTGCCAGCACCAACGGGACAGTGCGGAGTCAGCCCCAGCATTTT
J gene: TRBJ1-5
D gene: TRBD1
clone size: -
V gene: TRBV7-2

CDR3 protein: CASSQVGAANEKLFF
CDR3 DNA: TGCGCCAGCAGCCAAGTTGGTGCGGCTAATGAAAAACTGTTTTTT
J gene: TRBJ1-4
D gene: -
clone size: -
V gene: TRBV4-1

CDR3 protein: CASSQGRLVGYTF
CDR3 DNA: TGTGCCAGCAGCCAAGGTCGGCTCGTGGGCTACACCTTC
J gene: TRBJ1-2
D gene: -
clone size: few
V gene: TRBV3-1

CDR3 protein: CASSPGTRDIQYF
CDR3 DNA: TGTGCCAGCTCACCCGGGACTAGGGACATTCAGTACTTC
J gene: TRBJ2-4
D gene: TRBD2
clone size: -
V gene: TRBV18

CDR3 protein: CASSLVRTSSDTQYF
CDR3 DNA: TGTGCCAGCAGCTTAGTTAGGACTAGCTCAGATACGCAGTATTTT
J gene: TRBJ2-3
D gene: TRBD2
clone size: -
V gene: TRBV7-2

CDR3 protein: CASSSLIAGGPYNEQFF
CDR3 DNA: TGTGCCAGCAGCTCCCTTATAGCGGGAGGGCCTTACAATGAGCAGTTCTTC
J gene: TRBJ2-1
D gene: TRBD2
clone size: -
V gene: TRBV7-9

CDR3 protein: CASSPLSTGRDSPLHF
CDR3 DNA: TGTGCCAGCTCACCGCTGTCGACAGGGCGAGATTCACCCCTCCACTTT
J gene: TRBJ1-6
D gene: TRBD1
clone size: few
V gene: TRBV18